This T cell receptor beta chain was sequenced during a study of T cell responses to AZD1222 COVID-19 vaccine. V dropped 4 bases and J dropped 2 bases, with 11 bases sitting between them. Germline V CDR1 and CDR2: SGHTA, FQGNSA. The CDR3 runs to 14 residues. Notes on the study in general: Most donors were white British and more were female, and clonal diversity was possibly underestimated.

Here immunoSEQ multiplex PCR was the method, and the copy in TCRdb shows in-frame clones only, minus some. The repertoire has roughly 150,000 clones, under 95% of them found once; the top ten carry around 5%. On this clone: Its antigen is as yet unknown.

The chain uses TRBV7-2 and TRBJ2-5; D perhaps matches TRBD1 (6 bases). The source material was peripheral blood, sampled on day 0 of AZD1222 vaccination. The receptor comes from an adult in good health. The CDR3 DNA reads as TGTGCCAGCAGCTCCACAGGGTTTCAAGAGACCCAGTACTTC. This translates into CASSSTGFQETQYF.